The next 4 T cell receptor beta chains were all read from a single sample in a study of cytomegalovirus exposure and HLA in healthy donors. PCR used 60 Vbeta primers and 13 Jbeta primers. Produced via immunoSEQ multiplex PCR; TCRdb's table is partial and in-frame only. The data contain about 200,000 clones, around 77% of them seen just once; the ten biggest clones take up approximately 3%. Sequenced input: PBMCs. Receptors were obtained from a young woman in good health and CMV-seronegative.

The chain has TRBV9 and TRBJ2-1; TRBD2 agrees at 7 bases. CDR1 is SGDLS, CDR2 YYNGEE, per germline. V trimming: 0 bases; J trimming: 5 bases; junction bases outside the gene matches: 5. CDR3 length: 15 amino acids. CDR3 sequence reads: CASSVGGGDNNEQFF. In nucleotides, the CDR3 is TGTGCCAGCAGCGTAGGTGGGGGGGATAACAATGAGCAGTTCTTC.

The chain carries TRBV18 and TRBJ2-1; 7 nucleotides match TRBD2. CDR1 KGHSH and CDR2 LQKENI come from the germline V gene. CDR3 length: 15 residues. Trimming at V came to 1 base and at J to 5 bases, leaving 5 bases not matched to a gene. Written as DNA, the CDR3 is TGTGCCAGCTCACCACGTAGCGGGCCTAACAATGAGCAGTTCTTC. Amino acids: CASSPRSGPNNEQFF.

For the CDR3, the DNA is TGTGCCAGCAGCCAAGATTACGGGACAGGACACTACGAGCAGTACTTC. Translation gives CASSQDYGTGHYEQYF. The chain employs TRBV14 and TRBJ2-7, with 8 bases matching TRBD1. Germline V gene data show CDR1 as SGHDN and CDR2 as FVKESK. With 0 bases clipped from V and 3 bases from J, the junction kept 7 bases outside the gene matches. This CDR3 has 16 residues.

This clone was picked up a small number of times. The chain is built from TRBV7-8 and TRBJ2-7; D is ambiguous. The CDR3 has 15 amino acids. Germline loops: CDR1 SGHVS, CDR2 FQNEAQ. Trimming pared 4 bases from V and 0 bases from J, leaving 13 bases between. The CDR3 DNA is TGTGCCAGCAGCTCCCCCCGGAGAAACTCCTACGAGCAGTACTTC. It translates to CASSSPRRNSYEQYF. The complete variable domain, with remaining parts taken from reference TRBV7-8 and TRBJ2-7, reads GAGVSQSPRYKVAKRGQDVALRCDPISGHVSLFWYQQALGQGPEFLTYFQNEAQLDKSGLPSDRFFAERPEGSVSTLKIQRTQQEDSAVYLCASSSPRRNSYEQYFGPGTRLTVT.